Presented here are 30 T cell receptor beta chains from one specimen sequenced in a study of response to subunit inactivated influenza vaccine. TCRdb re-derived calls from the RT-PCR reads in MiXCR, one entry per CDR3 protein. The sample contains roughly 790,000 distinct CDR3 sequences, around 21% of which appear only once. This sample comprised PBMCs from blood, obtained 4 to 6 days after vaccination. All receptors derive from a man aged 45-65 years who received an inactivated influenza vaccine.

This chain links TRBV6-2 or TRBV6-3 with TRBJ2-1; D is possibly TRBD2 (6 bases). The V end lost 4 bases, the J end lost 15 bases, and 13 bases lay between the germline ends. Germline V lookup: CDR1 MNHEY, CDR2 SVGEGT. The CDR3 is made up of 11 amino acids. The CDR3, as DNA: TGTGCCAGCAGTTCCGTTAGCGGAGGGTTCTTC. Amino acids: CASSSVSGGFF.

This clonotype was observed a few times. The rearrangement joins TRBV7-2 to TRBJ2-3; D ambiguous. V lost 3 bases and J 11 bases, leaving 12 bases between the germline ends. The germline gives CDR1 SGHTA, CDR2 FQGNSA. This CDR3 comprises 12 residues. CDR3 nucleotides: TGTGCCAGCAGCTTTTTGGTTTGGGAGCAGTATTTT. Translation gives CASSFLVWEQYF.

The rearrangement joins TRBV11-2 to TRBJ2-5, with D tentatively TRBD1 (6 bases). The CDR3 spans 16 residues. Germline V gene sequence: CDR1 SGHAT, CDR2 FQNNGV. V was cut by 5 bases and J by 3 bases, with 19 bases left in between. This CDR3 is CASSTGTLLLEETQYF. The CDR3 coding sequence is TGTGCCAGCAGCACCGGGACACTTCTTCTGGAAGAGACCCAGTACTTC.

The V gene is TRBV27, the J gene TRBJ2-1; 10 nucleotides line up with TRBD2. Germline CDR1 reads MNHEY; CDR2 reads SMNVEV (reference sequence). J gave up 2 bases and V 6 bases, and 7 bases lay outside the gene matches. CDR3 size: 16 residues. This CDR3 is CASSLGLALTYNEQFF. CDR3 DNA sequence: TGTGCCAGCAGCTTGGGACTAGCGCTAACCTACAATGAGCAGTTCTTC.

The V gene is TRBV20-1, the J gene TRBJ1-2; TRBD1 matches 7 bases. Looked up from germline, CDR1 is DFQATT and CDR2 is SNEGSKA (reference sequence). This CDR3 comprises 13 residues. With V trimmed by 6 bases and J by 1 base, 5 bases remained unmatched. CDR3 coding DNA: TGCAGTGCCCGGACAGGCAATAACTATGGCTACACCTTC. This sequence encodes CSARTGNNYGYTF.

This clonotype was seen repeatedly, ten times or more. J is TRBJ1-1 and V is TRBV29-1, with unresolved D. V lost 8 bases and J lost 5, with 12 bases in between. The germline gives CDR1 SQVTM, CDR2 ANQGSEA. CDR3 length: 11 residues. CDR3 in amino acids: CSNSRMTEAFF. The CDR3 region has the DNA TGCAGCAACAGTCGGATGACTGAAGCTTTCTTT.

Many counts were recorded for this clonotype. The chain joins TRBV7-2 to TRBJ1-6; perhaps TRBD1 as D (6 bases). V was pared by 2 bases and J by 6 bases, with 8 bases between. This CDR3 comprises 14 residues. In germline, CDR1 is SGHTA, CDR2 FQGNSA. CDR3 DNA: TGTGCCAGCAGCTTACACAGGGCTAATTCACCCCTCCACTTT. Amino acids: CASSLHRANSPLHF.

CDR3 region: CASTPVSAGELFF. DNA for the CDR3: TGTGCCAGCACTCCAGTCTCGGCCGGGGAGCTGTTTTTT. The rearrangement joins TRBV7-9 to TRBJ2-2; D remains unclear. This CDR3 has 13 residues. Germline CDR1 and CDR2: SEHNR and FQNEAQ (reference sequence). Trimming stripped 7 bases from V and 6 bases from J, with 12 bases between.

The rearrangement links TRBV20-1 to TRBJ2-1; perhaps TRBD2 as D (5 bases). Looked up from germline, CDR1 is DFQATT and CDR2 is SNEGSKA (reference sequence). This CDR3 is built from 16 residues. Trimming stripped 1 base from V and 5 bases from J, with 18 bases between. The CDR3 DNA reads TGCAGTGCTAGAGGGCCAAGGGATGACTACGACAATGAGCAGTTCTTC. Amino acids: CSARGPRDDYDNEQFF.

This clonotype was observed a few times. The rearrangement uses TRBV4-3 and TRBJ2-3; 8 bases match TRBD2. Germline lookup yields CDR1 LGHNA and CDR2 YSLEER. Unmatched junction bases numbered 5, after V lost 2 bases and J lost 4 bases. The CDR3 length is 15 residues. The CDR3 sequence is CASSQRLAGPDTQYF. The CDR3 DNA sequence: TGCGCCAGCAGCCAAAGGCTAGCGGGCCCAGATACGCAGTATTTT.

The sample holds a few counts of this clonotype. The chain recombines TRBV3-1 with TRBJ2-7; 7 positions match TRBD1. V shed 0 bases, J shed 4 bases, and the junction held 3 bases outside the gene matches. The CDR3 consists of 14 residues. Per germline, CDR1 LGHDT and CDR2 YNNKEL (reference sequence). CDR3 amino acids: CASSQETGPYEQYF. As DNA, the CDR3 is TGTGCCAGCAGCCAAGAGACAGGGCCTTACGAGCAGTACTTC.

The J gene is TRBJ2-5, the V gene TRBV7-2; D gene uncertain. CDR3 length equals 14 residues. Germline CDR1 is SGHTA and CDR2 is FQGNSA. V was shortened by 2 bases and J by 0 bases, with 7 bases between the two germline ends. The chain's CDR3 is CASSLSYNQETQYF. The CDR3 DNA follows: TGTGCCAGCAGCTTATCTTACAACCAAGAGACCCAGTACTTC.

The chain uses TRBV27 and TRBJ2-3; 13 positions agree with TRBD2. This CDR3 spans 16 amino acids. V gave up 4 bases and J gave up 2 bases; unmatched junction bases: 3. Germline loops: CDR1 MNHEY, CDR2 SMNVEV (reference sequence). As DNA, the CDR3 is TGTGCCAGCAGTTCGGGACTAGCGGGACCCACAGATACGCAGTATTTT. Protein: CASSSGLAGPTDTQYF.

This clonotype has ten or more counts. The rearrangement links TRBV25-1 to TRBJ2-1; TRBD2 agrees at 13 bases. This CDR3 contains 15 residues. Per the germline V gene, CDR1 is MGHDK and CDR2 is SYGVNS. J lost 5 bases, V lost 2 bases, and 0 bases had no gene match. CDR3 residues: CASSEGLAGDNEQFF. The CDR3 DNA is TGTGCCAGCAGTGAAGGACTAGCGGGGGACAATGAGCAGTTCTTC.

The rearrangement uses TRBV20-1 and TRBJ2-2, with 8 bases matching TRBD2. CDR3 size: 15 residues. CDR1 DFQATT and CDR2 SNEGSKA come from the germline V gene (reference sequence). After removal of 3 bases from V and 3 bases from J, the junction contained 6 bases not matched to a gene. The CDR3, as DNA: TGCAGTGCTAGTGTCGGGAGGGTGGACACCGGGGAGCTGTTTTTT. Protein sequence: CSASVGRVDTGELFF.

V is TRBV12-3 or TRBV12-4 and J is TRBJ2-3, with D uncertain. V was trimmed by 5 bases and J by 2 bases, leaving 14 bases between them. The CDR3 has 15 amino acids. This CDR3 is CASSLMRQNTDTQYF. The CDR3 DNA follows: TGTGCCAGCAGTCTTATGAGGCAGAACACAGATACGCAGTATTTT.

This clonotype was counted many times. The chain employs TRBV29-1 and TRBJ2-5; D unresolved. Germline CDR1 reads SQVTM; CDR2 reads ANQGSEA. The CDR3 length is 12 residues. Trimming took off 4 bases at V and 0 bases at J, with 6 bases between the two ends. The CDR3 DNA is TGCAGCGTTGCGGAGAACCAAGAGACCCAGTACTTC. Protein product: CSVAENQETQYF.

The J gene is TRBJ2-1, the V gene TRBV7-6; 11 nucleotides match TRBD2. V shed 4 bases and J 2 bases; nucleotides not matched to a gene: 7. The CDR3 spans 17 residues. Germline V gene data show CDR1 as SGHVS and CDR2 as FNYEAQ. DNA of the CDR3: TGTGCCAGCAGCTCGATTAGCGGGAGGGTCCCCTACAATGAGCAGTTCTTC. Translated, it gives CASSSISGRVPYNEQFF.

V gene TRBV20-1 combines with J gene TRBJ1-2; 7 positions match TRBD1. CDR3 size: 14 residues. Germline trimming cut 3 bases from V and 4 bases from J; bases unmatched to any gene: 8. Germline CDR1 is DFQATT and CDR2 is SNEGSKA (reference sequence). The CDR3 region is CSARRQGSFYGYTF. The DNA for the CDR3 is TGCAGTGCTAGGCGACAGGGTTCCTTCTATGGCTACACCTTC.

This clonotype occurred a few times. The rearrangement joins TRBV6-1 to TRBJ1-4; no reliable D call. In germline, CDR1 is MNHNS, CDR2 SASEGT. CDR3 length: 15 amino acids. Trimming took off 5 bases at V and 0 bases at J, with 10 bases between the two ends. The CDR3 DNA sequence: TGTGCCAGCAGTACCTTCAAGGCAACTAATGAAAAACTGTTTTTT. Its protein product is CASSTFKATNEKLFF.

This clonotype appeared a few times. This sequence joins TRBV5-5 and TRBJ1-5; a possible D gene is TRBD1 (5 bases). V was clipped by 0 bases and J by 2 bases, with 15 bases between them. Germline V lookup: CDR1 SGHKS, CDR2 YYEKEE (reference sequence). CDR3 size: 17 residues. CDR3 region: CASSLAGSLGGNQPQHF. The CDR3 region has the DNA TGTGCCAGCAGCTTGGCCGGGAGCCTGGGGGGCAATCAGCCCCAGCATTTT.

V and J are TRBV12-3 or TRBV12-4 and TRBJ1-2; 8 bases match TRBD1. The trim removed 2 bases at V and 8 bases at J, leaving 7 bases unmatched. The CDR3 spans 14 residues. CDR3: CASSLSGGAGGYTF. In nucleotides, the CDR3 is TGTGCCAGCAGTTTATCAGGGGGCGCAGGAGGCTACACCTTC.

A few counts support this clonotype. This chain uses TRBV3-1 with TRBJ2-7; TRBD2 matches 8 bases. The CDR3 length is 15 residues. In germline, CDR1 is LGHDT, CDR2 YNNKEL (reference sequence). V shed 4 bases, J shed 5 bases, and the junction held 10 bases outside the gene matches. The CDR3 coding sequence is TGTGCCAGCAGCCCTCCGGGACTAGGTGGAGACGAGCAGTACTTC. This encodes CASSPPGLGGDEQYF.

This clonotype was seen only a few times. The CDR3 region is CASSLMKTDTQYF. The CDR3 DNA reads as TGTGCCAGCAGCTTAATGAAAACAGATACGCAGTATTTT. This chain uses TRBV7-2 with TRBJ2-3; no clear D. V lost 2 bases to trimming and J lost 3 bases, with 6 bases between them. Germline-derived CDR1 and CDR2 are SGHTA and FQGNSA. CDR3 length equals 13 residues.

This clonotype is a singleton in its sample. The chain links TRBV28 to TRBJ2-6; 10 bases fit TRBD1. The V and J ends lost 6 bases and 1 base, in that order; junction bases with no gene match: 9. The CDR3 extends over 18 amino acids. The germline CDR1 and CDR2 sequences are MDHEN and SYDVKM. In nucleotides, the CDR3 is TGTGCCAGCAGCCTAGCAAGACAGGGGGCTTCTGGGGCCAACGTCCTGACTTTC. Its protein is CASSLARQGASGANVLTF.

This clonotype appeared a few times. The V gene is TRBV28, the J gene TRBJ2-3; unclear D gene. CDR1 MDHEN and CDR2 SYDVKM come from the germline V gene. CDR3 size: 14 residues. V lost 8 bases and J lost 2, with 14 bases in between. CDR3 protein: CASAVGRYTDTQYF. The CDR3 nucleotides are TGTGCCAGCGCCGTTGGGCGATACACAGATACGCAGTATTTT.

This clonotype was observed a few times. The chain joins TRBV28 to TRBJ2-4; 11 nucleotides agree with TRBD2. Germline V gives CDR1 MDHEN, CDR2 SYDVKM. V gave up 7 bases and J gave up 9 bases; unmatched junction bases: 11. This CDR3 region has 15 residues. The CDR3 bases are TGTGCCAGCAATCTTAGCGGGGGGGCGATTAGCATTCAGTACTTC. Protein product: CASNLSGGAISIQYF.

This clonotype showed up many times. The chain is built from TRBV7-9 and TRBJ2-1; 8 bases fit TRBD2. The V gene end was trimmed by 5 bases and the J gene end by 0 bases; junction bases not matched to a gene: 6. From germline, CDR1 is SEHNR and CDR2 FQNEAQ (reference sequence). The CDR3 is 16 amino acids. The CDR3 region is CASSHDSGVSYNEQFF. DNA for the CDR3: TGTGCCAGCAGCCACGATAGCGGGGTCTCCTACAATGAGCAGTTCTTC.

This clonotype was recorded a few times. V and J are TRBV2 and TRBJ2-5; 8 bases agree with TRBD2. The CDR3 runs to 16 residues. Germline V gene data show CDR1 as SNHLY and CDR2 as FYNNEI. The V segment lost 6 bases and the J segment 4 bases; nucleotides outside the gene matches: 13. CDR3 nucleotides: TGTGCCAGCAGCGCCTGGACAGCGGGAGACGGAGAGACCCAGTACTTC. Its translation is CASSAWTAGDGETQYF. Using reference TRBV2 and TRBJ2-5 for the parts outside the CDR3, the full variable domain is EPEVTQTPSHQVTQMGQEVILRCVPISNHLYFYWYRQILGQKVEFLVSFYNNEISEKSEIFDDQFSVERPDGSNFTLKIRSTKLEDSAMYFCASSAWTAGDGETQYFGPGTRLLVL.

The chain has TRBV28 and TRBJ1-2, with 7 bases fitting TRBD1. The V gene end was trimmed by 6 bases and the J gene end by 7 bases; junction bases not matched to a gene: 11. This CDR3 spans 14 amino acids. Germline V CDR1 and CDR2: MDHEN, SYDVKM. CDR3 amino acids: CASSHRGKRLGYTF. As DNA, the CDR3 is TGTGCCAGCAGCCACAGGGGAAAGAGGCTTGGCTACACCTTC.